This T cell receptor (beta chain) is from a study of CD4 T cells in relation to SARS-CoV-2 and coronaviruses. CD4+ T cells from unexposed donors were obtained before the COVID-19 pandemic (2011-2018). Isolation of CD4+ T cells took place after less than twelve days in culture. Regarding this clone: What it binds is unknown.

Sequenced by immunoSEQ multiplex PCR; TCRdb stores in-frame clones only, minus some. The sample carries around 15,000 clones, roughly 78% recorded once. The clonotype comes from a human donor in good health. Sequenced sample: CD4+ T cells from PBMCs, cultured in vitro.

CDR3 in DNA: TGTGCCAGCAGCCTAAGAGGGAATGGGGGGCTAAATCAGCCCCAGCATTTT. Encoded protein: CASSLRGNGGLNQPQHF. The chain carries TRBV6-2 or TRBV6-3 and TRBJ1-5; tentative D call: TRBD1 (6 bases). Germline lookup yields CDR1 MNHEY and CDR2 SVGEGT. CDR3 length: 17 residues. V lost 6 bases to trimming and J lost 4 bases, with 22 bases between them.